These 15 T cell receptor beta chains share one sample of origin, sequenced in a study of T cell responses to AZD1222 COVID-19 vaccine. The repertoire was sequenced with immunoSEQ multiplex PCR; TCRdb's copy has only in-frame clones and lacks some. The sample lists about 120,000 clones, 88% occurring once. The sequencing used peripheral blood, collected on day 0 of AZD1222 vaccination. These receptors were collected from an adult in good health.

The chain joins TRBV5-1 to TRBJ1-5, with D possibly matching TRBD1 (6 bases). The CDR3 runs to 15 residues. Trimming stripped 0 bases from V and 1 base from J, with 8 bases between. Per the germline V gene, CDR1 is SGHRS and CDR2 is YFSETQ. The CDR3: CASSLAGESNQPQHF. The CDR3 DNA sequence: TGCGCCAGCAGCTTGGCAGGGGAAAGCAATCAGCCCCAGCATTTT.

The genes are TRBV25-1 and TRBJ2-5; D is tentatively TRBD1 or TRBD2 (5 bases each). V was shortened by 1 base and J by 2 bases, with 14 bases between the two germline ends. CDR3 size: 16 residues. Germline loops: CDR1 MGHDK, CDR2 SYGVNS. CDR3 region: CASSESGQFKQETQYF. The DNA for the CDR3 is TGTGCCAGCAGTGAATCGGGGCAGTTCAAGCAAGAGACCCAGTACTTC.

This clone occurred once. The genes are TRBV19 and TRBJ1-2; the match to TRBD1 covers 10 bases. The CDR3 consists of 15 residues. Trimming cost V 2 bases and J 5 bases; bases outside gene matches: 5. The germline V gene encodes CDR1 LNHDA and CDR2 SQIVND (reference sequence). The CDR3 coding sequence is TGTGCCAGTAGTATAACCGGGACAGGGGAGTATGGCTACACCTTC. Protein product: CASSITGTGEYGYTF.

The V call is TRBV29-1, the J call TRBJ1-3; the D is unclear. V lost 3 bases to trimming and J lost 4 bases, with 4 bases between them. Germline CDR1 is SQVTM and CDR2 is ANQGSEA. The CDR3 is 11 residues long. The CDR3 sequence: CSVDRGNTIYF. In nucleotides, the CDR3 is TGCAGCGTTGATAGAGGAAACACCATATATTTT.

The chain combines TRBV7-2 with TRBJ2-5; 14 positions match TRBD2. The CDR3 is 18 amino acids. Germline-derived CDR1 and CDR2 are SGHTA and FQGNSA. V dropped 4 bases and J dropped 5; count of bases not matched to a gene: 12. CDR3: CASSSPPGTSGGYETQYF. The CDR3 region has the DNA TGTGCCAGCAGCTCACCCCCCGGGACTAGCGGGGGTTATGAGACCCAGTACTTC.

The chain uses TRBV29-1 and TRBJ1-1; D call uncertain. The CDR3 is 11 residues long. Trimming removed 2 bases at V and 9 bases at J, with 10 bases between. Germline loops: CDR1 SQVTM, CDR2 ANQGSEA. The CDR3 nucleotides are TGCAGCGTTGAATCCAACAGCAAAGCTTTCTTT. Its protein product is CSVESNSKAFF.

This chain joins TRBV18 and TRBJ1-1, with D perhaps TRBD1 (5 bases). Trimming took 2 bases from V and 7 from J, leaving 14 bases between them. Germline CDR1 KGHSH, CDR2 LQKENI. There are 14 residues in the CDR3. CDR3 sequence reads: CASSPGAKPIEAFF. Here the CDR3 DNA reads TGTGCCAGCTCACCAGGGGCAAAGCCCATTGAAGCTTTCTTT. The full variable domain, completed using reference TRBV18 and TRBJ1-1, is NAGVMQNPRHLVRRRGQEARLRCSPMKGHSHVYWYRQLPEEGLKFMVYLQKENIIDESGMPKERFSAEFPKEGPSILRIQQVVRGDSAAYFCASSPGAKPIEAFFGQGTRLTVV.

J is TRBJ2-5 and V is TRBV11-3; 11 positions agree with TRBD1. The V gene's germline CDR1 is SGHNT and CDR2 YENEEA. The CDR3 runs 15 residues. V shed 3 bases, J shed 4 bases, and the junction held 4 bases outside the gene matches. CDR3 in amino acids: CASSFGTGGRETQYF. DNA for the CDR3: TGTGCCAGCAGCTTCGGGACAGGGGGGCGAGAGACCCAGTACTTC.

The chain carries TRBV18 and TRBJ2-2; 9 bases align to TRBD1. The germline CDR1 and CDR2 sequences are KGHSH and LQKENI. CDR3 length: 17 residues. V lost 6 bases and J lost 4; bases outside the gene matches: 12. CDR3 coding DNA: TGTGCCAGCTCGCTCACAGGGGGCCAAACTACCACCGGGGAGCTGTTTTTT. Amino acids: CASSLTGGQTTTGELFF.

V is TRBV15 and J is TRBJ1-2; possibly TRBD1 for D (6 bases). The germline V gene encodes CDR1 LNHNV and CDR2 YYDKDF (reference sequence). Between the trimmed V and J ends, which lost 3 bases and 1 base, there was a span of 9 bases. This CDR3 contains 14 residues. The CDR3 bases are TGTGCCACCAGCAGCGCACAGGGTAACTATGGCTACACCTTC. Its protein product is CATSSAQGNYGYTF.

This clone was observed a handful of times. At one boundary the junction diverges from the germline segment, which might be a read error. The chain has TRBV7-9 and TRBJ1-4; D not resolved. Germline assignment: CDR1 SEHNR and CDR2 FQNEAQ (reference sequence). The CDR3 consists of 15 residues. CDR3 in DNA: TGTGCCAGCAGCCTAGCGGGGTTTTCGAATGAAAAACTGTTTTTT. Protein sequence: CASSLAGFSNEKLFF.

The chain links TRBV19 to TRBJ1-2; 7 bases are shared with TRBD1. The J segment lost 8 bases and the V segment lost 5 bases, leaving 14 bases of the junction unmatched. Per germline, CDR1 LNHDA and CDR2 SQIVND (reference sequence). The CDR3 contains 15 residues. CDR3 loop: CASSSRQGGERGYTF. CDR3 bases: TGTGCCAGTAGTTCACGACAGGGAGGGGAGAGAGGCTACACCTTC.

The sample holds one count of this clone. The V and J genes are TRBV2 and TRBJ2-7; D might be TRBD1 or TRBD2, each matching 5 bases. The CDR3 covers 15 residues. The V gene lost 6 bases and the J gene lost 0 bases, with 15 bases spanning the gap. Germline CDR1 SNHLY, CDR2 FYNNEI. CDR3 sequence reads: CASRRGSTSSYEQYF. In DNA, the CDR3 is TGTGCCAGCAGGAGGGGTTCCACCAGCTCCTACGAGCAGTACTTC.

J is TRBJ2-7 and V is TRBV5-4; TRBD2 agrees at 7 bases. CDR3 size: 14 residues. Germline CDR1 SGHNT, CDR2 YYREEE (reference sequence). V lost 2 bases to trimming and J lost 1 base; unmatched junction nucleotides: 3. CDR3 amino acids: CASSLTSESYEQYF. The CDR3 nucleotides read TGTGCCAGCAGCTTAACTAGCGAATCCTACGAGCAGTACTTC.

The rearrangement joins TRBV27 to TRBJ1-3; D is unclear. This CDR3 contains 14 residues. Trimming took off 10 bases at V and 0 bases at J, with 13 bases between the two ends. Germline CDR1 reads MNHEY; CDR2 reads SMNVEV (reference sequence). The DNA of the CDR3 is TGTGCCACCAGACGGACCGCCTCTGGAAACACCATATATTTT. Its translation is CATRRTASGNTIYF.